One sample yielded the 6 T cell receptor beta chains listed below, sequenced in a study of blood T cell repertoires in COVID-19. Measured with immunoSEQ multiplex PCR; TCRdb has only the in-frame clones, and not every one. The sample has approximately 190,000 clones; approximately 90% are singletons. Sequenced: peripheral blood. These receptors all come from a man between 65 and 79 years old with active or convalescent COVID-19.

The genes are TRBV30 and TRBJ1-6, with a weak D call TRBD1 (6 bases). Deletions cut 1 base from V and 9 bases from J, with 10 bases between. In germline, CDR1 is GTSNPN, CDR2 SVGIG (reference sequence). The CDR3 runs 13 residues. The chain's CDR3 is CAWSAGASSPLHF. The CDR3 DNA follows: TGTGCCTGGAGTGCAGGGGCTAGTTCACCCCTCCACTTT.

The chain links TRBV11-2 to TRBJ2-4; 10 bases are shared with TRBD2. Germline CDR1 and CDR2: SGHAT and FQNNGV. V trimming: 5 bases; J trimming: 0 bases; junction bases outside the gene matches: 7. The CDR3 has 17 amino acids. The CDR3 here is CASSITSGNLAKNIQYF. For the CDR3, the DNA is TGTGCCAGCAGCATCACTAGCGGGAATCTAGCCAAAAACATTCAGTACTTC.

This sequence joins TRBV15 and TRBJ1-3; D call uncertain. V was shortened by 0 bases and J by 0 bases, with 9 bases between the two germline ends. The CDR3 loop spans 16 amino acids. Germline V lookup: CDR1 LNHNV, CDR2 YYDKDF (reference sequence). The CDR3 reads CATSRDLADSGNTIYF. The DNA of the CDR3 is TGTGCCACCAGCAGAGATCTAGCGGACTCTGGAAACACCATATATTTT.

This chain uses TRBV2 with TRBJ2-7, with 7 bases fitting TRBD1. Germline V lookup: CDR1 SNHLY, CDR2 FYNNEI. Losses at the gene ends were 4 bases for V and 2 bases for J; bases not matched to a gene: 5. This CDR3 has 14 amino acids. CDR3 in DNA: TGTGCCAGCAGTGCTAACAGGGGCCCCTACGAGCAGTACTTC. Translated, it gives CASSANRGPYEQYF.

CDR3 in amino acids: CATSRDLGTSRETQYF. Written as DNA, the CDR3 is TGTGCCACCAGCAGAGATCTGGGTACTAGCCGGGAGACCCAGTACTTC. V usage is TRBV15 and J usage is TRBJ2-5; D is possibly TRBD2 (6 bases). V shed 0 bases and J shed 5 bases, with 16 bases lying between them. The germline V gene encodes CDR1 LNHNV and CDR2 YYDKDF (reference sequence). This CDR3 region has 16 residues.

This chain connects TRBV14 to TRBJ1-2; D is possibly TRBD1 (5 bases). This CDR3 is 13 amino acids long. Trimming pared 1 base from V and 7 bases from J, leaving 10 bases between. In germline, CDR1 is SGHDN, CDR2 FVKESK. The CDR3 DNA reads TGTGCCAGCAGCCAAGGGGGCTTCGGTGGCTACACCTTC. Its protein product is CASSQGGFGGYTF.